Reported below is one TCR beta chain. This CDR3 has 11 amino acids. Germline V gene data show CDR1 as MNHNY and CDR2 as SVGAGI (reference sequence). The V end lost 3 bases, the J end lost 9 bases, and 6 bases lay between the germline ends. Vbeta (60) and Jbeta (13) primers were used in the PCR. The repertoire was sequenced with immunoSEQ multiplex PCR; TCRdb's copy has only in-frame clones and lacks some. This sample carries roughly 160,000 clones, 60% to 80% of them seen once, and the ten largest clones take about 14%. The data were obtained in a study of cytomegalovirus exposure and HLA in healthy donors.

This chain joins TRBV6-6 and TRBJ2-1; D gene unclear. The clonotype was recovered from a man in his forties or fifties in good health and CMV-seropositive. Sequencing was carried out using PBMCs. The CDR3 region is CASSYVAEQFF. CDR3 DNA: TGTGCCAGCAGTTATGTGGCTGAGCAGTTCTTC.